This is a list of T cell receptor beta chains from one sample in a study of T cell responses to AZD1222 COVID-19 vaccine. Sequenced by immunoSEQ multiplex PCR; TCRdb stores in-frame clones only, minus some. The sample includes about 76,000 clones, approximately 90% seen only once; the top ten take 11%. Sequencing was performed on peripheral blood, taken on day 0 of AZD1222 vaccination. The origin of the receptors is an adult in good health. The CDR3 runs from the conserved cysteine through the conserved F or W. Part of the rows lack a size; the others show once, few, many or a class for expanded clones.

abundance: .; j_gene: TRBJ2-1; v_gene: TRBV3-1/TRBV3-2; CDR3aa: CASSPDVRLDDEQFF
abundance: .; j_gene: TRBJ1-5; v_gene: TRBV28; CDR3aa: CASTTSGNQPQHF
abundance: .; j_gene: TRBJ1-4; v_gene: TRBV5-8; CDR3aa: CASSLRYGSTNEKLFF
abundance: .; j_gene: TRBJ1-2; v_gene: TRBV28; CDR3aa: CASSSETGSNYGYTF
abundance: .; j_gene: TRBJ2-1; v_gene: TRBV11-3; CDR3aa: CASSLGGARDEQFF
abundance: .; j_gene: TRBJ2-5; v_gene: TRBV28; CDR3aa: CALGPAGGPRETQYF
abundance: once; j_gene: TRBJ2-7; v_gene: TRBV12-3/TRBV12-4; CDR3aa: CARGGERDEQYF
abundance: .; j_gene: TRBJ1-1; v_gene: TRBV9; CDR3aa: CASSVATGNTEAFF
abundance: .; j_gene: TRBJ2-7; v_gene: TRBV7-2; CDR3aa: CASSRDRDRYEQYF
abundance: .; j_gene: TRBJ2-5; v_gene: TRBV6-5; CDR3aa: CASSYSILAEETQYF
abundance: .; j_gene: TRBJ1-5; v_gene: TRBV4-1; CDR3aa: CASSQEWGQPQHF
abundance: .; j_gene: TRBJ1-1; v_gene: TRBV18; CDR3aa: CASSQVRGGGNTEAFF
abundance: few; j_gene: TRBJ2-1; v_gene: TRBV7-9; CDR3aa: CASSRSQVMSGEQFF
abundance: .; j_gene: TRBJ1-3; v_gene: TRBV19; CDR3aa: CASRWRAEAGNTIYF
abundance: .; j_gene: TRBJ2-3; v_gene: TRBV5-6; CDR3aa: CASSLGLAGYTDTQYF
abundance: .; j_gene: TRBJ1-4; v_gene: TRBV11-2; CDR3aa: CASSPTGNPKLFF
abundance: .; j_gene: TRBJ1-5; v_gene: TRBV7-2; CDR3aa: CASSLERQGYQPQHF
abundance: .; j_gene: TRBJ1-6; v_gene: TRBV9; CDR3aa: CASSLETGAGSPLHF
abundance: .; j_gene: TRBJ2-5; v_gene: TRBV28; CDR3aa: CASSLPGGQETQYF
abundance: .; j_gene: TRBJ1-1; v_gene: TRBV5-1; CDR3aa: CASSLGPGAETEAFF
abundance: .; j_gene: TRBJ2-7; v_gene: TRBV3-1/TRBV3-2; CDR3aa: CASSRGTSGTYEQYF
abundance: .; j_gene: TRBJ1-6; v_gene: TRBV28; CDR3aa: CASSSPQDSTPLHF
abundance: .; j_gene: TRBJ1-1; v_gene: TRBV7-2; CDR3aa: CASSLGGVSEAFF
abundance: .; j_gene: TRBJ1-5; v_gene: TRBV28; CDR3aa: CASSFAVAHQPQHF
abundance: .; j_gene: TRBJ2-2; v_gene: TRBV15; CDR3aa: CATSPRGGGRATGELFF
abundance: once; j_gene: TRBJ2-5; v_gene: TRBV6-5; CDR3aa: CASSYSISFETQYF
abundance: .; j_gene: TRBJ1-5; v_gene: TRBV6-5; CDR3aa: CASIPGTSNQPQHF
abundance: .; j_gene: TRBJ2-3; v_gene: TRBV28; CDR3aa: CASSFVAGLVTDTQYF
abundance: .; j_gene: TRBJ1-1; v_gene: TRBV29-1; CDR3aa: CSVEGPTGTEAFF
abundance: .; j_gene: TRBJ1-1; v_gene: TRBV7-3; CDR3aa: CASSLTVTEPEAFF
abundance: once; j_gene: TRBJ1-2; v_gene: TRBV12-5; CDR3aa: CASGLPPIYTF
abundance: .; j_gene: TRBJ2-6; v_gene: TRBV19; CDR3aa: CASTLSEAGANVLTF
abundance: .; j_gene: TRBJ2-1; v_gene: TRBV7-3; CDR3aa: CASSLLSGYNEQFF
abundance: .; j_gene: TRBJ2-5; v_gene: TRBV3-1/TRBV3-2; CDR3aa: CASSAGGTSGPRETQYF
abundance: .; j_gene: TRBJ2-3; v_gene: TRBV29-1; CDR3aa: CSVLTLRTDTQYF
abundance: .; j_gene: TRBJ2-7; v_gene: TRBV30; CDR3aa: CAWSFGQLYEQYF
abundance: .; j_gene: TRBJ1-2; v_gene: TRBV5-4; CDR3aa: CASSLDLRENYGYTF
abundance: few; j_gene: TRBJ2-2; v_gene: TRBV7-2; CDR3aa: CASSFGETGELFF
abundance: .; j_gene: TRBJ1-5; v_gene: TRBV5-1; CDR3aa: CASSPGLQPNQPQHF
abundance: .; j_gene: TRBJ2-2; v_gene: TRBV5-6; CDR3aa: CASSLDLTGGELFF
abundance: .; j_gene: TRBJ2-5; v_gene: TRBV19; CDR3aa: CASGPGRAAQETQYF
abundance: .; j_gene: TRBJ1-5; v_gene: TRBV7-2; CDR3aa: CASSSFAGGNNQPQHF
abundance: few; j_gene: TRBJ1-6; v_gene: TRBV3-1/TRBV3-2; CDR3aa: CASSRSWGAHSPLHF
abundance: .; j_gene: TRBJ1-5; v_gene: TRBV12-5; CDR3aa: CASGFTTGHPYF
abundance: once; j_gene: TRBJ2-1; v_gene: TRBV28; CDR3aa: CASSVASHEQFF
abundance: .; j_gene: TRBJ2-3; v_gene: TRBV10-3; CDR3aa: CAISYEGGITDTQYF
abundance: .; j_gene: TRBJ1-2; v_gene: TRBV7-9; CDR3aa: CASSLRAGVDGYTF
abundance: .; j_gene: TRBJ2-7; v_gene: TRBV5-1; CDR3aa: CASSTGRLSYEQYF
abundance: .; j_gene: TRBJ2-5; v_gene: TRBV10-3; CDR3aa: CAIRGQGGETQYF
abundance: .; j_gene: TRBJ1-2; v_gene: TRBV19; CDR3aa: CASRATGGNYGYTF
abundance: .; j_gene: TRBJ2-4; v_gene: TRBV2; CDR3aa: CASSEQGEGYF
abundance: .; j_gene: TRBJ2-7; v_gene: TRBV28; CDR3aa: CASSLERGGRPYEQYF
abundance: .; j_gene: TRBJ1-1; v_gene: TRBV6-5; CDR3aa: CASRAWGGEATEAFF
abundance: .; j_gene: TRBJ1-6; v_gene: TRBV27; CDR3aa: CASSLRGLGSPLHF
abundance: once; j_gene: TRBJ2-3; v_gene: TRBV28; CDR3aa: CASGSGNTNTDTQYF
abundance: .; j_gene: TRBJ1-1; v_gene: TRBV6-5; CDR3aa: CASSYSGTGSSEAFF
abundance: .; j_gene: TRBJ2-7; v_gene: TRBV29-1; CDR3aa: CSVGLPEQYF
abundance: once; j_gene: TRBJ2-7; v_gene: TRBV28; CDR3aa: CASKGGRSFYYEQYF
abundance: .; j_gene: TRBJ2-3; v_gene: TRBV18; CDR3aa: CASSERQGGTDTQYF
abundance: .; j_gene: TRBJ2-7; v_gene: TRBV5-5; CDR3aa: CASSLWDSPYEQYF